One sample yielded the 7 T cell receptor beta chains listed below, sequenced in a study of cytomegalovirus exposure and HLA in healthy donors. The PCR employed 60 Vbeta primers together with 13 Jbeta primers. TCRdb keeps only in-frame clones here, not all; method: immunoSEQ multiplex PCR. This repertoire shows under 200,000 clones, roughly 85% found once; its top ten account for about 1.3%. Sequenced input: PBMCs. All receptors come from a man aged 25 to 40 in good health and CMV-seronegative.

The chain is built from TRBV7-2 and TRBJ2-1, with a tentative D call TRBD2 (7 bases). Trimming left V 0 bases short and J 9 bases short, with 15 bases between. CDR3 length: 15 amino acids. Germline CDR1 reads SGHTA; CDR2 reads FQGNSA. CDR3 protein: CASSLAPGGRGEQFF. The DNA for the CDR3 is TGTGCCAGCAGCTTAGCGCCGGGGGGCCGGGGTGAGCAGTTCTTC.

The V gene is TRBV7-6, the J gene TRBJ2-6; 9 positions match TRBD1. The CDR3 is made up of 17 amino acids. The J segment lost 3 bases and the V segment lost 5 bases, leaving 8 bases of the junction unmatched. Per the germline V gene, CDR1 is SGHVS and CDR2 is FNYEAQ. The DNA of the CDR3 is TGTGCCAGCAGCACCCGACAGGGGGGAGGTGGGGCCAACGTCCTGACTTTC. Residues: CASSTRQGGGGANVLTF. The variable domain in full, with the rest retrieved from reference TRBV7-6 and TRBJ2-6, is GAGVSQSPRYKVTKRGQDVALRCDPISGHVSLYWYRQALGQGPEFLTYFNYEAQQDKSGLPNDRFSAERPEGSISTLTIQRTEQRDSAMYRCASSTRQGGGGANVLTFGAGSRLTVL.

This chain joins TRBV7-2 and TRBJ2-7; D is undetermined. The CDR3 length is 15 residues. V lost 5 bases, J lost 0 bases, and 14 bases lay in between. Germline V gives CDR1 SGHTA, CDR2 FQGNSA. CDR3 sequence (DNA): TGTGCCAGCAGCCCATATCCCTCGAGCTCCTACGAGCAGTACTTC. It yields the protein CASSPYPSSSYEQYF.

V is TRBV5-1 and J is TRBJ1-3; D might be TRBD1 (6 bases). Germline V CDR1 and CDR2: SGHRS, YFSETQ. V shed 3 bases and J shed 4 bases, with 8 bases lying between them. The CDR3 spans 13 residues. DNA of the CDR3: TGCGCCAGCAGCTGGACAGAAGGAAACACCATATATTTT. Protein sequence: CASSWTEGNTIYF.

V usage is TRBV28 and J usage is TRBJ1-5; no firm D call. This CDR3 is built from 14 residues. V was clipped by 3 bases and J by 1 base, with 7 bases between them. Germline CDR1 reads MDHEN; CDR2 reads SYDVKM. As DNA, the CDR3 is TGTGCCAGCAGTTTTCTTCGGAGCAATCAGCCCCAGCATTTT. Encoded protein: CASSFLRSNQPQHF.

This clone was found once. This chain links TRBV4-1 with TRBJ2-5, with 12 bases that match TRBD2. This CDR3 spans 16 amino acids. With 6 bases clipped from V and 2 bases from J, the junction kept 7 bases outside the gene matches. Germline V gives CDR1 MGHRA, CDR2 YSYEKL. This CDR3 reads CASRSLAGGWQETQYF. Written as DNA, the CDR3 is TGCGCCAGCAGGTCTCTAGCGGGAGGGTGGCAAGAGACCCAGTACTTC.

The V and J genes are TRBV5-1 and TRBJ2-1, with 11 bases matching TRBD2. Trimming took 2 bases from V and 9 from J; bases not matched to a gene: 13. CDR1 and CDR2 (germline): SGHRS, YFSETQ. The CDR3 covers 17 residues. This CDR3 is CASSLLAGAGAGGEQFF. CDR3 nucleotide sequence: TGCGCCAGCAGCTTACTAGCGGGAGCAGGGGCGGGGGGTGAGCAGTTCTTC.